The rows below give T cell receptor beta chains drawn from one sample of a study of T cells in Graves' hyperthyroidism and ophthalmopathy. TCRdb re-called the multiplex PCR reads through MiXCR, storing one row per CDR3 protein. The table shows 700,000 or so distinct CDR3 sequences, with about 15% occurring only once. Material for sequencing was blood. The receptors derive from a man in his late teens or twenties with Graves' hyperthyroidism. Both conserved end residues are part of each CDR3. A D gene is named only where the DNA matches it firmly. Clone size is shown for a subset of rows, as once, few, many or a class of expanded clone.

>-|TRBJ1-2|-|TRBV28
CASREGLDYGYTF
TGTGCCAGCAGGGAGGGCTTGGACTATGGCTACACCTTC
>-|TRBJ2-7|-|TRBV11-3
CASSNSYRGYEQYF
TGTGCCAGCAGCAACTCCTACAGAGGCTACGAGCAGTACTTC
>-|TRBJ2-1|many|TRBV6-2/TRBV6-3
CASSFGGPPTNNEQFF
TGTGCCAGCAGTTTCGGAGGACCCCCGACCAACAATGAGCAGTTCTTC
>-|TRBJ2-7|many|TRBV12-3/TRBV12-4
CASSLDPSDYEQYF
TGTGCCAGCAGTTTGGATCCTAGCGACTACGAGCAGTACTTC
>-|TRBJ2-7|many|TRBV7-8
CASSLVQARLEQYF
TGTGCCAGCAGCTTAGTACAGGCTCGTCTCGAGCAGTACTTC
>-|TRBJ2-7|many|TRBV28
CASSWDTTNEQYF
TGTGCCAGCAGCTGGGACACCACTAACGAGCAGTACTTC
>TRBD1|TRBJ2-7|-|TRBV6-1
CASTALRPGQGSYEQYF
TGTGCCAGCACCGCTTTAAGACCGGGACAGGGATCCTACGAGCAGTACTTC
>-|TRBJ2-5|-|TRBV28
CASSLGASETQYF
TGTGCCAGCAGTTTAGGGGCAAGCGAGACCCAGTACTTC
>-|TRBJ2-1|many|TRBV11-3
CASSLVQKLYNEQFF
TGTGCCAGCAGCTTAGTACAGAAGTTATACAATGAGCAGTTCTTC
>-|TRBJ2-7|many|TRBV28
CASSLPPGRNYEQYF
TGTGCCAGCAGTTTACCCCCGGGCAGGAACTACGAGCAGTACTTC
>-|TRBJ1-1|-|TRBV20-1
CSALNQAAGGTEAFF
TGCAGTGCTCTCAACCAGGCAGCCGGAGGGACTGAAGCTTTCTTT
>-|TRBJ1-2|-|TRBV30
CAWSPGNNYGYTF
TGTGCCTGGAGTCCCGGGAATAACTATGGCTACACCTTC
>TRBD2|TRBJ2-1|few|TRBV19
CASSMLAGGPPDYNEQFF
TGTGCCAGTAGTATGCTAGCGGGAGGGCCGCCAGACTACAATGAGCAGTTCTTC
>TRBD2|TRBJ2-3|many|TRBV7-2
CASSLGAAGGSRTDTQYF
TGTGCCAGCAGCTTAGGAGCAGCGGGAGGGTCTCGCACAGATACGCAGTATTTT
>-|TRBJ2-7|-|TRBV7-9
CASSLQSSTSYEQYF
TGTGCCAGCAGCTTACAGTCTAGCACCTCCTACGAGCAGTACTTC